Listed below are T cell receptor beta chains from one sample, sequenced in a study of vaccination and CD4 T cells after COVID-19. For these receptors, no antigen is known. One entry per CDR3 protein, called by TCRdb with MiXCR from the PCR reads. The sample contains more than 10,000 distinct CDR3 sequences, less than 75% of which appear only once. Sequenced: CD4+ T cells from blood, cultured in vitro. The receptors come from a human donor who had recovered from COVID-19. Both conserved end residues are part of each CDR3. A D gene is named only where the DNA matches it firmly. Where a row states a size, it is once, few, many or the class of an expanded clone; other rows omit it.

>TRBD1|TRBJ1-4|TRBV4-2|-
TGTGCCAGCAGCGGATCGACAGGGAGTAATGAAAAACTGTTTTTT
CASSGSTGSNEKLFF
>-|TRBJ1-1|TRBV2|-
TGTGCCAGCAGTGAAGCGCCGGTTAGAGGGACTGAAGCTTTCTTT
CASSEAPVRGTEAFF
>-|TRBJ2-3|TRBV15|few
TGTGCCACCAGCAGAGAGGGCGGGACACACACAGATACGCAGTATTTT
CATSREGGTHTDTQYF
>-|TRBJ1-1|TRBV7-9|-
TGTGCCAGCAGCCGCGCTGTCGCAGAAGCTTTCTTT
CASSRAVAEAFF
>-|TRBJ2-5|TRBV7-2|-
TGTGCCAGCAGCTTAGGGAGAGCAGAGACCCAGTACTTC
CASSLGRAETQYF
>TRBD1|TRBJ1-2|TRBV6-1|-
TGTGCCAGCAGTGAAGAGGGGGCCTATGGCTACACCTTC
CASSEEGAYGYTF
>-|TRBJ1-5|TRBV27|few
TGTGCCAGCAGCTCGGACGGAGGCAATCAGCCCCAGCATTTT
CASSSDGGNQPQHF
>TRBD1|TRBJ1-1|TRBV10-3|-
TGTGCCATCGGAATGGGACAGGAAGCTTTCTTT
CAIGMGQEAFF
>-|TRBJ2-7|TRBV2|-
TGTGCCAGCTCTTGGGACCGTCAGCAGTACTTC
CASSWDRQQYF
>-|TRBJ2-7|TRBV20-1|-
TGCAGTGCTCGGGGCCGAGCCTACGAGCAGTACTTC
CSARGRAYEQYF
>-|TRBJ2-5|TRBV2|-
TGTGCCAGCAGTGGGTCCCGAGAGACCCAGTACTTC
CASSGSRETQYF
>TRBD1|TRBJ1-1|TRBV20-1|-
TGCAGTGCCGGGACAGGAGATCGAGCTTTCTTT
CSAGTGDRAFF
>TRBD1|TRBJ1-1|TRBV20-1|-
TGCAGTGCTAACAGGGGAATTGAAGCTTTCTTT
CSANRGIEAFF
>TRBD1|TRBJ1-2|TRBV6-2/TRBV6-3|-
TGTGCCAGCAGTTTTCGACAGGGACCTAACTATGGCTACACCTTC
CASSFRQGPNYGYTF
>-|TRBJ2-1|TRBV7-3|-
TGTGCCAGCAGCCCCAGGATGAGCTCCTACAATGAGCAGTTCTTC
CASSPRMSSYNEQFF
>TRBD2|TRBJ2-2|TRBV2|-
TGTGCCAGCATCGAGCGGGAGACGAACACCGGGGAGCTGTTTTTT
CASIERETNTGELFF
>TRBD2|TRBJ2-3|TRBV27|-
TGTGCCAGCAGTTTATCGGGAATAGCGGGGGACCCAGATACGCAGTATTTT
CASSLSGIAGDPDTQYF
>-|TRBJ2-3|TRBV6-1|-
TGTGCCTGCGAGGTGAGAGATACGCAGTATTTT
CACEVRDTQYF
>TRBD2|TRBJ2-1|TRBV5-4|once
TGTGCCAGCAGCCCTGGACTAGCGGGAAGGCGTGAGCAGTTCTTC
CASSPGLAGRREQFF
>TRBD2|TRBJ2-3|TRBV20-1|-
TGCAGTGCTATACCGGGACTAGGCACAGATACGCAGTATTTT
CSAIPGLGTDTQYF
>-|TRBJ1-2|TRBV6-1|-
TGTGCCAGCCATCACCTTGGACTGTATGGCTACACCTTC
CASHHLGLYGYTF
>-|TRBJ2-3|TRBV20-1|-
TGCAGTGCTAGTAGTGGGACGCAGTATTTT
CSASSGTQYF
>TRBD1|TRBJ1-4|TRBV19|-
TGTGCCAGTAGGCCCTGGAGACAGGGGAATGAAAAACTGTTTTTT
CASRPWRQGNEKLFF
>-|TRBJ2-3|TRBV27|-
TGTGCCAGCAGCGCTACCAACTGGGGCACGCAGTATTTT
CASSATNWGTQYF
>-|TRBJ2-7|TRBV6-1|-
TGTGCCAGCAGGCCAGAGATAGCCCGCTCCTACGAGCAGTACTTC
CASRPEIARSYEQYF
>-|TRBJ1-2|TRBV6-1|few
TGTGCCAGCACTCCGGGATACTATGGCTACACCTTC
CASTPGYYGYTF
>TRBD1|TRBJ1-2|TRBV7-6|few
TGTGCCAGCAGTTCCGGGACAGCCTATGGCTACACCTTC
CASSSGTAYGYTF
>TRBD1|TRBJ1-4|TRBV6-5|few
TGTGCCAGCAGTTACGGACAGGGGGAGTACGAAAAACTGTTTTTT
CASSYGQGEYEKLFF
>-|TRBJ2-3|TRBV20-1|few
TGCAGTCCAACAGCGTACACAGATACGCAGTATTTT
CSPTAYTDTQYF
>-|TRBJ1-2|TRBV19|-
TGTGCCAGTAATTCAGGGGCCTATGGCTACACCTTC
CASNSGAYGYTF
>TRBD1|TRBJ1-6|TRBV12-3/TRBV12-4|-
TGTGCCAGCAGTCGGACAGGGGCGAAAAGCTCCTATAATTCACCCCTCCACTTT
CASSRTGAKSSYNSPLHF
>-|TRBJ1-2|TRBV19|large
TGTGCCAGTAGTATTCCCGGAACCCGAGATGGCTACACCTTC
CASSIPGTRDGYTF
>-|TRBJ1-1|TRBV2|-
TGTGCCAGCAGGGGGCAGAACCGTATGAACACTGAAGCTTTCTTT
CASRGQNRMNTEAFF
>-|TRBJ1-1|TRBV27|-
TGTGCCAGCAGTTCATCACGCCTGGGGACGGCGAACACTGAAGCTTTCTTT
CASSSSRLGTANTEAFF